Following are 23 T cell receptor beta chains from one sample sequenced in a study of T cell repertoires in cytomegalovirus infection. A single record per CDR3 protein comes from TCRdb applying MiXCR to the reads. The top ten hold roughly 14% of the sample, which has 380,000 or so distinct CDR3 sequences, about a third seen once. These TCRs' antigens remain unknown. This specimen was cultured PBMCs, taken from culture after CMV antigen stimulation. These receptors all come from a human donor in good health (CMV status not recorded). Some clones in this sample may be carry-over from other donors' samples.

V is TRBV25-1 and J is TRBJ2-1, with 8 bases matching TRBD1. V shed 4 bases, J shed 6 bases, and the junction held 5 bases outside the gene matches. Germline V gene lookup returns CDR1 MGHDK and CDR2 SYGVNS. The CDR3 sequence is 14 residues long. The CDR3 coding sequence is TGTGCCAGCAGTGCACCAGGGGGCTCCAATGAGCAGTTCTTC. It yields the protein CASSAPGGSNEQFF.

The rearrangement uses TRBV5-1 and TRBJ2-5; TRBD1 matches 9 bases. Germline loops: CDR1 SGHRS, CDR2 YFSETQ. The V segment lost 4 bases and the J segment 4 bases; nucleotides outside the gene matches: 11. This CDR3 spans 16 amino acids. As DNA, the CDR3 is TGCGCCAGCAGCGGGGGACCGGGACAGGGAGGAGAGACCCAGTACTTC. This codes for CASSGGPGQGGETQYF. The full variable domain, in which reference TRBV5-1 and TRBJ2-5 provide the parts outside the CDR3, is KAGVTQTPRYLIKTRGQQVTLSCSPISGHRSVSWYQQTPGQGLQFLFEYFSETQRNKGNFPGRFSGRQFSNSRSEMNVSTLELGDSALYLCASSGGPGQGGETQYFGPGTRLLVL.

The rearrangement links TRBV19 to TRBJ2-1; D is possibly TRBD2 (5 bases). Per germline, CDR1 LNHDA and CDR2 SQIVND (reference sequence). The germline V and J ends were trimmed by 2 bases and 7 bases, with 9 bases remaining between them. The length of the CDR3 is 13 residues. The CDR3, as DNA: TGTGCCAGTAGTATATCGCGGACTAATGAGCAGTTCTTC. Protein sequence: CASSISRTNEQFF.

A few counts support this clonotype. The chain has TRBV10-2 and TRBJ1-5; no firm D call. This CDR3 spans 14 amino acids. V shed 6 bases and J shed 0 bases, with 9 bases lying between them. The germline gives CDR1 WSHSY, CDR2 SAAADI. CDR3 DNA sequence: TGCGCCAGCAGGGACTTCGATAGCAATCAGCCCCAGCATTTT. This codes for CASRDFDSNQPQHF.

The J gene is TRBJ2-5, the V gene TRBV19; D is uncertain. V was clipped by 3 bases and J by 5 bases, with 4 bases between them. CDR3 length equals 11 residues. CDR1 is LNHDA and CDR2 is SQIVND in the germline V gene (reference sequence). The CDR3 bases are TGTGCCAGTAGTATGAGGGAGACCCAGTACTTC. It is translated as CASSMRETQYF.

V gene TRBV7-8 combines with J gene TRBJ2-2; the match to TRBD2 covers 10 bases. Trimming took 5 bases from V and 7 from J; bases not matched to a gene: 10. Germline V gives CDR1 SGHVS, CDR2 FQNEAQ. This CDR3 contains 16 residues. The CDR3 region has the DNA TGTGCCAGCAGCCAACCTAGCGGGAGACCCCACGGGGAGCTGTTTTTT. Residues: CASSQPSGRPHGELFF.

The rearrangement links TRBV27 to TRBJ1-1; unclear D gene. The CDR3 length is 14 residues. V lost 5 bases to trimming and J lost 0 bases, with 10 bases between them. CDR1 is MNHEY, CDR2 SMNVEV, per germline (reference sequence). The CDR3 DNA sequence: TGTGCCAGCAGTCGAGGGATGCTGAACACTGAAGCTTTCTTT. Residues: CASSRGMLNTEAFF.

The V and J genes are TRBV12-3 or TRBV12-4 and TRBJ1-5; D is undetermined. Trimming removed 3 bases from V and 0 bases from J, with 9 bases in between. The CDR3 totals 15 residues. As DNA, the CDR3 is TGTGCCAGCAGTTTCGAGGCTGATAGCAATCAGCCCCAGCATTTT. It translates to CASSFEADSNQPQHF.

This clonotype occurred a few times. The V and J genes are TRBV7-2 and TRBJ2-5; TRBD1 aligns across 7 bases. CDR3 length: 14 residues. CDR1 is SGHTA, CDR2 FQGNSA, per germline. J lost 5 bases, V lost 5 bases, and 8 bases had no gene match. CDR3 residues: CASSRGDRAETQYF. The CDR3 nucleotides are TGTGCCAGCAGCAGAGGCGACAGGGCTGAGACCCAGTACTTC.

For the CDR3, the DNA is TGTGCCAGCAGCACGGGACAGGGAGCAGGTGGGGCCAACGTCCTGACTTTC. It translates to CASSTGQGAGGANVLTF. The chain is built from TRBV5-4 and TRBJ2-6; TRBD1 matches 9 bases. The J segment lost 3 bases and the V segment lost 4 bases, leaving 8 bases of the junction unmatched. Germline V gene sequence: CDR1 SGHNT, CDR2 YYREEE (reference sequence). The CDR3 contains 17 residues.

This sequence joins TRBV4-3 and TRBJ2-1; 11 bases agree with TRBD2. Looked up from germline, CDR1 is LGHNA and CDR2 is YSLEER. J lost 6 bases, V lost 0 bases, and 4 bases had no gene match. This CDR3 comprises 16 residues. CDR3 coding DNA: TGCGCCAGCAGCCAAGATCCCCTAGCGGGAGGCAATGAGCAGTTCTTC. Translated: CASSQDPLAGGNEQFF.

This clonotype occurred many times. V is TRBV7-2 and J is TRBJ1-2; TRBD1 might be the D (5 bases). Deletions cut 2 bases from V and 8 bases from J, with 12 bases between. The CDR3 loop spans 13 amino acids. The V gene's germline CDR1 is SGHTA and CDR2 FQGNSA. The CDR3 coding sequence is TGTGCCAGCAGCTTATGGGGGGACGACGGCTACACCTTC. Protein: CASSLWGDDGYTF.

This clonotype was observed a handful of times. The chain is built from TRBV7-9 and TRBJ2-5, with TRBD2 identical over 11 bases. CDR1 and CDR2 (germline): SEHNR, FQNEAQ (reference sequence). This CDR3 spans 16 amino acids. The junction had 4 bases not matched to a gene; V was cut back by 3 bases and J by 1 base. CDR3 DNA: TGTGCCAGCAGCTTTTTAGCGGGAGGGACCCAAGAGACCCAGTACTTC. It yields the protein CASSFLAGGTQETQYF.

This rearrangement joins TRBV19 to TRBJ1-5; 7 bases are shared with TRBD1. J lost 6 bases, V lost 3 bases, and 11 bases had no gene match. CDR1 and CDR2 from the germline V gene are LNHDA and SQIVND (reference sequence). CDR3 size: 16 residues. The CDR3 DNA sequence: TGTGCCAGTAGTATCGGTGGGACAGTGGGCCGTCAGCCCCAGCATTTT. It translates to CASSIGGTVGRQPQHF.

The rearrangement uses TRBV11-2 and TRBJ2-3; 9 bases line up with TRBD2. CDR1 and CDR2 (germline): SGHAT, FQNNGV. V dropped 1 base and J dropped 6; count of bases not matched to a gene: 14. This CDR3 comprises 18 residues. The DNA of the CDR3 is TGTGCCAGCAGCTTAGCTGCTCGGGTAGCGGGAGTGGGCGATACGCAGTATTTT. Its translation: CASSLAARVAGVGDTQYF.

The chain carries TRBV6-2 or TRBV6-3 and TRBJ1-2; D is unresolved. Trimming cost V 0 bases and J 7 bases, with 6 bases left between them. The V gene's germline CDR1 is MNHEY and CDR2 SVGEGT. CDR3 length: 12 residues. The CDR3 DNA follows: TGTGCCAGCAGTTACTCCGGGGTTGGCTACACCTTC. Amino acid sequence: CASSYSGVGYTF.

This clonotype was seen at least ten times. CDR3: CASSHPRPDLDVNYGYTF. The CDR3 coding sequence is TGTGCCAGCAGCCACCCCAGACCAGACCTCGACGTTAACTATGGCTACACCTTC. V and J are TRBV7-2 and TRBJ1-2, with D unclear. The CDR3 is 18 amino acids. CDR1 and CDR2 from the germline V gene are SGHTA and FQGNSA. Trimming cost V 5 bases and J 1 base, with 23 bases left between them.

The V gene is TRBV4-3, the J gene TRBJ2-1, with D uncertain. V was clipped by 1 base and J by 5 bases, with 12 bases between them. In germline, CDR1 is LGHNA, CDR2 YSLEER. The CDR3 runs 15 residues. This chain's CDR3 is CASSQVLPGDNEQFF. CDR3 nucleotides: TGCGCCAGCAGCCAAGTTCTCCCAGGAGACAATGAGCAGTTCTTC.

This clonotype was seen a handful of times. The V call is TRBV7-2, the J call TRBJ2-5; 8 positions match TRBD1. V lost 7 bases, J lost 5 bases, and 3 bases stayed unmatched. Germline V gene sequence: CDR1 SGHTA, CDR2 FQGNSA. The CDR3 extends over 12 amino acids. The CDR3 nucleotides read TGTGCCAGCAACACAGGGGGGGAGACCCAGTACTTC. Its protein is CASNTGGETQYF.

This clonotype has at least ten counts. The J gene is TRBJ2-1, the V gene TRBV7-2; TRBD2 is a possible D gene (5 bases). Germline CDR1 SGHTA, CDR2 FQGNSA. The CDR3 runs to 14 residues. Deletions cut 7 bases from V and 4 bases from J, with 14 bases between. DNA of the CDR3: TGTGCCAGCACCCACGGGGTCGGATACAATGAGCAGTTCTTC. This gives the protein CASTHGVGYNEQFF. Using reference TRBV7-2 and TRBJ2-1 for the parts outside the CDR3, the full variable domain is GAGVSQSPSNKVTEKGKDVELRCDPISGHTALYWYRQSLGQGLEFLIYFQGNSAPDKSGLPSDRFSAERTGGSVSTLTIQRTQQEDSAVYLCASTHGVGYNEQFFGPGTRLTVL.

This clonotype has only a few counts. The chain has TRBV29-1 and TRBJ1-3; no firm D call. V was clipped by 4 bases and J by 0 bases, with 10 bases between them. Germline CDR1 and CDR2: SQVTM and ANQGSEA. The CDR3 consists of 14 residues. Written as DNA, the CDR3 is TGCAGCGTTGGGTTAGGCCACTCTGGAAACACCATATATTTT. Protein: CSVGLGHSGNTIYF.

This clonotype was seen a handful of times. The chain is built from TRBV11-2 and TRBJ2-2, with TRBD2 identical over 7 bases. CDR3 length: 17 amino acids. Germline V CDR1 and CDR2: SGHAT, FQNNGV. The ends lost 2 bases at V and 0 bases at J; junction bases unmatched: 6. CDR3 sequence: CASSLRGLAANTGELFF. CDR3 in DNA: TGTGCCAGCAGCTTACGAGGCCTAGCGGCGAACACCGGGGAGCTGTTTTTT. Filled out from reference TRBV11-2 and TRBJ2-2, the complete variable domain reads EAGVAQSPRYKIIEKRQSVAFWCNPISGHATLYWYQQILGQGPKLLIQFQNNGVVDDSQLPKDRFSAERLKGVDSTLKIQPAKLEDSAVYLCASSLRGLAANTGELFFGEGSRLTVL.

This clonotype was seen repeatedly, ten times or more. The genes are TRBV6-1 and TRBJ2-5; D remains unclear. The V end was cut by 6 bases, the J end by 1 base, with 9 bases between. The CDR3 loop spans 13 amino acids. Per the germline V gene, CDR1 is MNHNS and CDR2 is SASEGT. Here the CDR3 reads CASSPGGQETQYF. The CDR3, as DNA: TGTGCCAGCAGCCCCGGCGGCCAAGAGACCCAGTACTTC.